The 28 T cell receptor beta chains in this list originate from one sample, sequenced in a study of T cells after yellow fever vaccination. TCRdb fed the 5' RACE reads into MiXCR, producing one record per CDR3 protein. Among 200,000 to 300,000 distinct CDR3 sequences listed, 10% to 15% were seen once. The material sequenced was CD4+ T cells sorted from PBMCs, taken 45 days after the yellow fever booster vaccination. The receptors shown here come from a man aged 30 to 39 who received the YFV17D yellow fever vaccine.

The sample holds a few counts of this clonotype. This CDR3 is CASSLRGPGEKLFF. The DNA of the CDR3 is TGTGCCAGCAGCTTGCGAGGGCCCGGGGAAAAACTGTTTTTT. The V call is TRBV5-6, the J call TRBJ1-4; no definite D call. V dropped 1 base and J dropped 8 bases, with 12 bases sitting between them. Looked up from germline, CDR1 is SGHDT and CDR2 is YYEEEE. This CDR3 is built from 14 residues.

This clonotype was detected only a few times. The J gene is TRBJ2-2, the V gene TRBV12-3 or TRBV12-4, with D tentatively TRBD1 (6 bases). The V end lost 9 bases, the J end lost 4 bases, and 27 bases lay between the germline ends. This CDR3 contains 18 residues. The CDR3 DNA follows: TGTGCCAGGGACAGATCCTCATACGCCGGAACGGGCACCGGGGAGCTGTTTTTT. It encodes CARDRSSYAGTGTGELFF.

This chain connects TRBV20-1 to TRBJ1-1, with D unclear. V was pared by 2 bases and J by 3 bases, with 4 bases between. This CDR3 has 11 amino acids. Germline lookup yields CDR1 DFQATT and CDR2 SNEGSKA (reference sequence). CDR3: CSARYDTEAFF. Here the CDR3 DNA reads TGCAGTGCTAGATATGACACTGAAGCTTTCTTT.

This clonotype was detected only a few times. This chain links TRBV6-6 with TRBJ2-7; D not certain. This CDR3 comprises 12 residues. In germline, CDR1 is MNHNY, CDR2 SVGAGI (reference sequence). Trimming shortened V by 7 bases and J by 5 bases, and 12 bases separated the two germline ends. CDR3 coding DNA: TGTGCCAGCAAGAGGACGAACAACGAGCAGTACTTC. Its protein product is CASKRTNNEQYF.

In its sample, this clonotype was seen a few times. This sequence joins TRBV4-2 and TRBJ2-1; 10 nucleotides match TRBD2. Germline V gives CDR1 LGHNA, CDR2 YNFKEQ. The CDR3 length is 18 residues. Trimming took 4 bases from V and 8 from J; bases not matched to a gene: 17. CDR3 sequence reads: CASSPGAALAGALDEQFF. CDR3 DNA sequence: TGTGCCAGCAGCCCCGGAGCTGCCCTAGCGGGAGCGTTGGATGAGCAGTTCTTC.

A few counts support this clonotype. This rearrangement joins TRBV6-2 or TRBV6-3 to TRBJ1-5, with D possibly TRBD1 on 5 matching bases. V lost 2 bases and J lost 4, with 12 bases in between. Germline V gene data show CDR1 as MNHEY and CDR2 as SVGEGT. CDR3 length: 15 residues. For the CDR3, the DNA is TGTGCCAGCAGTTACGCGGGACGGGCGAATCAGCCCCAGCATTTT. The encoded protein is CASSYAGRANQPQHF.

This clonotype has at least ten counts. This sequence joins TRBV7-2 and TRBJ2-2; 9 bases are shared with TRBD2. CDR3 size: 15 residues. Trimming at V came to 5 bases and at J to 7 bases, leaving 8 bases not matched to a gene. From germline, CDR1 is SGHTA and CDR2 FQGNSA. The CDR3 DNA is TGTGCCAGCAGCCCCCCCGGACTAGCGAACGGGGAGCTGTTTTTT. Amino acid sequence: CASSPPGLANGELFF. Complete variable domain (other parts from reference TRBV7-2 and TRBJ2-2): GAGVSQSPSNKVTEKGKDVELRCDPISGHTALYWYRQSLGQGLEFLIYFQGNSAPDKSGLPSDRFSAERTGGSVSTLTIQRTQQEDSAVYLCASSPPGLANGELFFGEGSRLTVL.

The genes are TRBV24-1 and TRBJ2-1; 8 bases fit TRBD2. With 5 bases clipped from V and 4 bases from J, the junction kept 9 bases outside the gene matches. The V gene's germline CDR1 is KGHDR and CDR2 SFDVKD. CDR3 size: 16 residues. CDR3 DNA: TGTGCCACCAGTGGCCCTTGGAGCGGGAGATACAATGAGCAGTTCTTC. Its translation: CATSGPWSGRYNEQFF.

A remark on this clonotype: The junction departs from germline at one end; a sequencing error may be responsible. The rearrangement joins TRBV12-3 or TRBV12-4 to TRBJ1-2; 8 bases agree with TRBD1. The CDR3 extends over 13 amino acids. CDR3 region: CDSSSTGGYGYTF. CDR3 bases: TGTGACAGCAGTTCTACAGGGGGCTATGGCTACACCTTC.

This clonotype was detected only a few times. Its ends do not fully match the called genes, so a read error is possible. J is TRBJ2-3 and V is TRBV20-1; D perhaps matches TRBD2 (6 bases). This CDR3 has 15 residues. Germline V gene lookup returns CDR1 DFQATT and CDR2 SNEGSKA (reference sequence). The CDR3 nucleotides are TGCTGTGCTAGAGATATGCGGCGGGACCCAGATACGCAGTATTTT. Translation: CCARDMRRDPDTQYF.

V gene TRBV7-2 combines with J gene TRBJ2-7, with D perhaps being TRBD1 or TRBD2 (5 bases each). This CDR3 comprises 12 residues. The germline V and J ends were trimmed by 7 bases and 3 bases, with 10 bases remaining between them. CDR1 SGHTA and CDR2 FQGNSA come from the germline V gene. For the CDR3, the DNA is TGTGCCAGCACCCGGGACCGCTACGAGCAGTACTTC. Protein sequence: CASTRDRYEQYF. Using reference TRBV7-2 and TRBJ2-7 for the parts outside the CDR3, the full variable domain is GAGVSQSPSNKVTEKGKDVELRCDPISGHTALYWYRQSLGQGLEFLIYFQGNSAPDKSGLPSDRFSAERTGGSVSTLTIQRTQQEDSAVYLCASTRDRYEQYFGPGTRLTVT.

V is TRBV4-3 and J is TRBJ1-4; 10 bases agree with TRBD1. The junction had 5 bases not matched to a gene; V was cut back by 3 bases and J by 7 bases. The CDR3 extends over 15 amino acids. Germline loops: CDR1 LGHNA, CDR2 YSLEER. The CDR3: CASSQMTGGGEKLFF. Written as DNA, the CDR3 is TGCGCCAGCAGCCAGATGACAGGGGGCGGTGAAAAACTGTTTTTT.

This clonotype was seen repeatedly, ten times or more. The rearrangement links TRBV10-2 to TRBJ2-7; D unresolved. V lost 0 bases to trimming and J lost 5 bases, with 8 bases between them. Germline V gene data show CDR1 as WSHSY and CDR2 as SAAADI. The CDR3 spans 13 residues. CDR3 protein: CASSESYTNEQYF. In nucleotides, the CDR3 is TGCGCCAGCAGTGAGTCGTATACAAACGAGCAGTACTTC.

The table lists this clonotype with a few counts. The chain has TRBV6-2 or TRBV6-3 and TRBJ2-3, with D possibly being TRBD2 (6 bases). CDR3 length: 12 amino acids. Trimming took off 6 bases at V and 10 bases at J, with 14 bases between the two ends. Germline assignment: CDR1 MNHEY and CDR2 SVGEGT. The chain's CDR3 is CASSPIPGAQYF. The CDR3 nucleotides read TGTGCCAGCAGCCCCATTCCGGGAGCGCAGTATTTT.

The sample holds a few counts of this clonotype. This chain joins TRBV11-2 and TRBJ2-5; D may be TRBD2 (5 bases). This CDR3 contains 14 residues. V shed 4 bases and J shed 0 bases, with 9 bases lying between them. Germline V CDR1 and CDR2: SGHAT, FQNNGV. In DNA, the CDR3 is TGTGCCAGCAGCTCCGTGGACTACCAAGAGACCCAGTACTTC. It is translated as CASSSVDYQETQYF. Drawing the rest from reference TRBV11-2 and TRBJ2-5, the complete variable domain is EAGVAQSPRYKIIEKRQSVAFWCNPISGHATLYWYQQILGQGPKLLIQFQNNGVVDDSQLPKDRFSAERLKGVDSTLKIQPAKLEDSAVYLCASSSVDYQETQYFGPGTRLLVL.

The chain links TRBV5-1 to TRBJ2-5; no firm D call. The CDR3 loop spans 14 amino acids. V was clipped by 1 base and J by 2 bases, with 9 bases between them. CDR1 and CDR2 from the germline V gene are SGHRS and YFSETQ. DNA of the CDR3: TGCGCCAGCAGCTTGCCCACAGTTCAAGAGACCCAGTACTTC. Translation: CASSLPTVQETQYF.

This clonotype was seen only once. V and J are TRBV14 and TRBJ2-1; 8 bases fit TRBD2. The CDR3 extends over 16 amino acids. Trimming took 5 bases from V and 3 from J; bases not matched to a gene: 9. Germline V CDR1 and CDR2: SGHDN, FVKESK. CDR3 in amino acids: CASSAAVAGIYNEQFF. CDR3 nucleotides: TGTGCCAGCAGCGCGGCGGTAGCGGGAATCTACAATGAGCAGTTCTTC.

This clonotype showed up just a few times. This chain joins TRBV12-3 or TRBV12-4 and TRBJ1-1; D is possibly TRBD1 (5 bases). V shed 2 bases and J shed 1 base, with 8 bases lying between them. The CDR3 extends over 14 amino acids. The CDR3 DNA reads as TGTGCCAGCAGTTTACAGGGAACGAACACTGAAGCTTTCTTT. Translation gives CASSLQGTNTEAFF.

This clonotype showed up just a few times. This chain links TRBV5-1 with TRBJ2-1, with D unclear. V was trimmed by 3 bases and J by 5 bases, leaving 6 bases between them. The CDR3 extends over 12 amino acids. Looked up from germline, CDR1 is SGHRS and CDR2 is YFSETQ. This CDR3 reads CASSSHNNEQFF. The CDR3 DNA follows: TGCGCCAGCAGCTCCCATAACAATGAGCAGTTCTTC.

Of note for this clonotype: Just one base apart from a much larger clone, this may be a read error. The chain combines TRBV11-2 with TRBJ2-1, with D tentatively TRBD2 (6 bases). The CDR3 is made up of 15 amino acids. The germline V gene encodes CDR1 SGHAT and CDR2 FQNNGV. The germline V and J ends were trimmed by 3 bases and 5 bases, with 14 bases remaining between them. The CDR3: CASSFEAGFNNEQFF. CDR3 bases: TGTGCCAGCAGCTTCGAGGCGGGGTTTAACAATGAGCAGTTCTTC.

This clonotype has just a few counts. The CDR3 loop is CASSSQTANTQYF. The DNA for the CDR3 is TGCGCCAGCAGCTCCCAAACAGCGAATACGCAGTATTTT. The chain joins TRBV5-1 to TRBJ2-3, with no clear D. The CDR3 consists of 13 residues. In germline, CDR1 is SGHRS, CDR2 YFSETQ. Trimming removed 3 bases from V and 7 bases from J, with 12 bases in between. Supplemented by reference TRBV5-1 and TRBJ2-3, the full variable domain reads KAGVTQTPRYLIKTRGQQVTLSCSPISGHRSVSWYQQTPGQGLQFLFEYFSETQRNKGNFPGRFSGRQFSNSRSEMNVSTLELGDSALYLCASSSQTANTQYFGPGTRLTVL.

This clonotype was found a few times. This rearrangement joins TRBV6-2 or TRBV6-3 to TRBJ1-1; D unresolved. Germline CDR1 reads MNHEY; CDR2 reads SVGEGT. The CDR3 length is 11 residues. With 6 bases removed from V and 7 bases from J, the gap between germline ends came to 9 bases. CDR3 loop: CASSQNFEAFF. The CDR3 coding sequence is TGTGCCAGCAGCCAGAACTTTGAAGCTTTCTTT.

The rearrangement uses TRBV7-9 and TRBJ2-3, with D tentatively TRBD2 (6 bases). V lost 3 bases and J 2 bases, leaving 15 bases between the germline ends. The CDR3 consists of 16 residues. Germline CDR1 reads SEHNR; CDR2 reads FQNEAQ (reference sequence). The CDR3 loop is CASSFSRGTYTDTQYF. In DNA, the CDR3 is TGTGCCAGCAGCTTTTCCCGCGGGACCTACACAGATACGCAGTATTTT.

This clonotype came up many times. The rearrangement links TRBV29-1 to TRBJ2-1; 11 bases map to TRBD2. J gave up 10 bases and V 2 bases, and 4 bases lay outside the gene matches. Germline loops: CDR1 SQVTM, CDR2 ANQGSEA. The CDR3 has 13 amino acids. DNA of the CDR3: TGCAGCGTTGAACGGGGACTAGCGGAAGAGCAGTTCTTC. As protein: CSVERGLAEEQFF.

A few counts support this clonotype. V gene TRBV5-1 combines with J gene TRBJ2-2, with D possibly TRBD1 on 6 matching bases. In germline, CDR1 is SGHRS, CDR2 YFSETQ. The CDR3 is 15 residues long. V was pared by 6 bases and J by 3 bases, with 15 bases between. CDR3 sequence reads: CASTYRVGDTGELFF. As DNA, the CDR3 is TGCGCCAGCACCTACAGGGTCGGGGACACCGGGGAGCTGTTTTTT. Together with reference TRBV5-1 and TRBJ2-2, the CDR3 gives the full variable domain: KAGVTQTPRYLIKTRGQQVTLSCSPISGHRSVSWYQQTPGQGLQFLFEYFSETQRNKGNFPGRFSGRQFSNSRSEMNVSTLELGDSALYLCASTYRVGDTGELFFGEGSRLTVL.

This clonotype was recorded a few times. V is TRBV27 and J is TRBJ2-7, with D uncertain. Germline V gives CDR1 MNHEY, CDR2 SMNVEV (reference sequence). This CDR3 has 13 amino acids. Trimming pared 6 bases from V and 2 bases from J, leaving 11 bases between. The CDR3 is CASSRRPTYEQYF. CDR3 nucleotide sequence: TGTGCCAGCAGCCGAAGACCGACCTACGAGCAGTACTTC.

This chain uses TRBV9 with TRBJ2-3; TRBD1 aligns across 9 bases. The CDR3 consists of 16 residues. The trim removed 4 bases at V and 4 bases at J, leaving 10 bases unmatched. Germline V gene sequence: CDR1 SGDLS, CDR2 YYNGEE. The CDR3 coding sequence is TGTGCCAGCAGCCCCAGGGACAGGGAGTGGGCAGATACGCAGTATTTT. This gives the protein CASSPRDREWADTQYF.

The rearrangement joins TRBV7-2 to TRBJ2-7; 12 bases align to TRBD1. After removal of 3 bases from V and 5 bases from J, the junction contained 5 bases not matched to a gene. Germline CDR1 reads SGHTA; CDR2 reads FQGNSA. The CDR3 runs 15 residues. The CDR3 DNA sequence: TGTGCCAGCAGCTTGGGGGGACAGGGGGCCGACGAGCAGTACTTC. This codes for CASSLGGQGADEQYF.